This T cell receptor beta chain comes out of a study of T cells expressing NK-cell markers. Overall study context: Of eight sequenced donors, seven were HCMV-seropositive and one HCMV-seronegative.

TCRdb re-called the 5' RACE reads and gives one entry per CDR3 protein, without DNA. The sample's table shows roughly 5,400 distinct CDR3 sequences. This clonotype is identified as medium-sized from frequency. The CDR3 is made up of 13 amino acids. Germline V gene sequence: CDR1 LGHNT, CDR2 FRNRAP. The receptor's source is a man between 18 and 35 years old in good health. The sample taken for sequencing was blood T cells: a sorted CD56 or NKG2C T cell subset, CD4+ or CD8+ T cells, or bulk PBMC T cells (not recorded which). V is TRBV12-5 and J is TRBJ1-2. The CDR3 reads CASGFGTPYGYTF.